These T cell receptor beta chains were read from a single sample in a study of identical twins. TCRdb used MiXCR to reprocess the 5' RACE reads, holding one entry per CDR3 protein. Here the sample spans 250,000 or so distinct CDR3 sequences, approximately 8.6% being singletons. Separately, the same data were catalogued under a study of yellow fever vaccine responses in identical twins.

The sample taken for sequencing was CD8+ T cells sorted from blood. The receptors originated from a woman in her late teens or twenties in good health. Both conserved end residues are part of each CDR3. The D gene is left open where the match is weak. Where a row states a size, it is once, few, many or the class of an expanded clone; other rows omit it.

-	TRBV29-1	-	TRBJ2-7	CSARDHSSYEQYF	TGCAGCGCCAGGGACCATAGCTCCTACGAGCAGTACTTC
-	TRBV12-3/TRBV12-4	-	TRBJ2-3	CASSLTGLSTDTQYF	TGTGCCAGCAGTCTGACAGGCCTTAGCACAGATACGCAGTATTTT
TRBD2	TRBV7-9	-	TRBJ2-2	CASSPRTSGRTGELFF	TGTGCCAGCAGCCCTCGGACTAGCGGGAGGACCGGGGAGCTGTTTTTT
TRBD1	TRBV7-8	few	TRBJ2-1	CASSPSSGQGKYNEQFF	TGTGCCAGCAGCCCCAGCTCGGGACAGGGGAAGTACAATGAGCAGTTCTTC
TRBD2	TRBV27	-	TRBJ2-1	CASSPTQAGGPNEQFF	TGTGCCAGCAGCCCAACCCAAGCGGGAGGGCCTAATGAGCAGTTCTTC
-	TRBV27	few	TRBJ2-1	CASSLSPPGTGAEGDEQFF	TGTGCCAGCAGTTTATCCCCCCCGGGGACTGGAGCAGAAGGCGATGAGCAGTTCTTC
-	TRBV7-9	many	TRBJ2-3	CASSSSSDNTQYF	TGTGCCAGCAGCTCCTCTAGCGACAATACGCAGTATTTT
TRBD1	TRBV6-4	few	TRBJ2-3	CASSDSGQRFPDTQYF	TGTGCCAGCAGTGACTCGGGACAGAGGTTCCCAGATACGCAGTATTTT
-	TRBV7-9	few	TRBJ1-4	CASSGTLNEKLFF	TGTGCCAGCTCTGGGACGCTTAATGAAAAACTGTTTTTT
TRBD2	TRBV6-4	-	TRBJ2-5	CASSAPGTREETQYF	TGTGCCAGCAGTGCTCCCGGGACTAGAGAAGAGACCCAGTACTTC
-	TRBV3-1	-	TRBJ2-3	CATSQGGSNHHTDTQYF	TGTGCCACCAGCCAAGGGGGTAGCAACCACCACACAGATACGCAGTATTTT
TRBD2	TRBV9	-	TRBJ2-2	CASSVPLAGGRSGELFF	TGTGCCAGCAGCGTCCCTCTAGCGGGGGGGAGGTCGGGGGAGCTGTTTTTT
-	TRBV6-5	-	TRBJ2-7	CASSYFPGNYEQYF	TGTGCCAGCAGTTATTTCCCCGGGAACTACGAGCAGTACTTC
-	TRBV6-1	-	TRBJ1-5	CASSEWGQGFNQPQHF	TGTGCCAGCAGTGAATGGGGGCAGGGATTCAATCAGCCCCAGCATTTT
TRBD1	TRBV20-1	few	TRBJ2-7	CSASRDRMSSYEQYF	TGCAGTGCTAGCCGGGACAGAATGAGCTCCTACGAGCAGTACTTC
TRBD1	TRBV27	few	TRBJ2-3	CASSLTGGRTDTQYF	TGTGCCAGCAGTCTAACAGGGGGCAGGACAGATACGCAGTATTTT
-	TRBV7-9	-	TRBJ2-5	CASSSTGDGPSSF	TGTGCCAGCAGCTCGACAGGAGACGGGCCCTCAAGCTTC
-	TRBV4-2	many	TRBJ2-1	CASSQNLPPNEQFF	TGTGCCAGCAGCCAAAACCTACCTCCAAATGAGCAGTTCTTC
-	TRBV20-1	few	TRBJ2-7	CSARDILADYEQYF	TGCAGTGCTAGAGATATCCTAGCAGACTACGAGCAGTACTTC
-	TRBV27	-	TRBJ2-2	CASSIHRDLNTGELFF	TGTGCCAGCAGTATCCACCGGGACCTGAACACCGGGGAGCTGTTTTTT
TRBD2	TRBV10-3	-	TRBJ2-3	CAISENREEPDTQYF	TGTGCCATCAGTGAAAATCGGGAGGAGCCAGATACGCAGTATTTT
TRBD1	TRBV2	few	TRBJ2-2	CASSETGGTGELFF	TGTGCCAGCAGTGAGACAGGGGGCACCGGGGAGCTGTTTTTT
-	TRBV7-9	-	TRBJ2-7	CASSFLAAYEQYF	TGTGCCAGCAGCTTTTTGGCGGCGTACGAGCAGTACTTC
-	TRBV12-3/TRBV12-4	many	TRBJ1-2	CASSSGTMMNYGYTF	TGTGCCAGCAGTTCAGGGACAATGATGAACTATGGCTACACCTTC
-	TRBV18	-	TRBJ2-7	CASSPTETGKYEQYF	TGTGCCAGCTCACCAACTGAGACTGGGAAGTACGAGCAGTACTTC
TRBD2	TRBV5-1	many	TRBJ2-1	CASSQITSGSRNEQFF	TGCGCCAGCAGCCAGATCACTAGCGGGAGCAGGAATGAGCAGTTCTTC
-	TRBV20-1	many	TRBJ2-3	CSATGRDFPSTDTQYF	TGCAGTGCTACGGGGCGGGACTTCCCCTCCACAGATACGCAGTATTTT
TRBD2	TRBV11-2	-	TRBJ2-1	CASSLLASGGIYNEQFF	TGTGCCAGCAGCTTGTTGGCTAGCGGGGGGATCTACAATGAGCAGTTCTTC
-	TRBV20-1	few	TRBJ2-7	CSANWDGIYEQYF	TGCAGTGCTAACTGGGACGGAATTTACGAGCAGTACTTC
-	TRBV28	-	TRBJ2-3	CASSKLYRAGTDTQYF	TGTGCCAGCAGTAAACTTTACAGGGCCGGCACAGATACGCAGTATTTT
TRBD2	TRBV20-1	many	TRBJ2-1	CSARLTGLAGYNEQFF	TGCAGTGCTAGGTTAACCGGACTAGCAGGATACAATGAGCAGTTCTTC
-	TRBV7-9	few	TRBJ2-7	CASSLKGVGEQYF	TGTGCCAGCAGCTTAAAGGGGGTTGGCGAGCAGTACTTC
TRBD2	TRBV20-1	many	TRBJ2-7	CSATRREPYEQYF	TGCAGTGCCACAAGGCGGGAGCCCTACGAGCAGTACTTC
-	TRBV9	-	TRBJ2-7	CASSVATDYEQYF	TGTGCCAGCAGCGTAGCTACGGACTACGAGCAGTACTTC
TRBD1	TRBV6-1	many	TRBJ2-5	CASSLPDRGATQYF	TGTGCCAGCAGTCTCCCGGACAGGGGAGCGACCCAGTACTTC
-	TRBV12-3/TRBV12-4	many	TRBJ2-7	CASSLVTYHEQYF	TGTGCCAGCAGTTTGGTGACTTACCACGAGCAGTACTTC
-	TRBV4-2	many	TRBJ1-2	CASSPAGIGYTF	TGTGCCAGCAGCCCAGCAGGCATCGGCTACACCTTC
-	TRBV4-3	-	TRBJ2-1	CASSQAPPPNEQFF	TGCGCCAGCAGCCAAGCCCCTCCCCCCAATGAGCAGTTCTTC
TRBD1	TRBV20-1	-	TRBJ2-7	CSAETGQAIYEQYF	TGCAGTGCTGAAACCGGACAGGCAATCTACGAGCAGTACTTC
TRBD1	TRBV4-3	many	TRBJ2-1	CASSAGTGGFEQFF	TGCGCCAGCAGCGCGGGGACAGGGGGTTTTGAGCAGTTCTTC
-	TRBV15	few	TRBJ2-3	CATSRWTPEYGTDTQYF	TGTGCCACCAGCAGATGGACACCCGAGTACGGCACAGATACGCAGTATTTT
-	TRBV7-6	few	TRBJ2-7	CASRTTPASDYEQYF	TGTGCCAGCAGAACGACCCCCGCTAGCGACTACGAGCAGTACTTC
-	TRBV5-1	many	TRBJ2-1	CASSLIQGGNEQFF	TGCGCCAGCAGCTTGATCCAGGGTGGCAATGAGCAGTTCTTC
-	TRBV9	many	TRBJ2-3	CASSATGPTDTQYF	TGTGCCAGCAGCGCAACGGGACCCACAGATACGCAGTATTTT
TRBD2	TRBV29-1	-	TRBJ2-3	CSVESGGDTDTQYF	TGCAGCGTTGAAAGCGGGGGGGACACAGATACGCAGTATTTT
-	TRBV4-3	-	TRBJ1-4	CASSQDMANLGLFF	TGCGCCAGCAGCCAAGATATGGCAAATCTAGGACTGTTTTTT
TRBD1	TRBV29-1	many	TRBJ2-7	CSVEVTQGDPYEQYF	TGCAGCGTTGAAGTAACACAGGGGGACCCCTACGAGCAGTACTTC
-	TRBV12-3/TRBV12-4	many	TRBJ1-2	CASKMGVPYYGYTF	TGTGCCTCCAAGATGGGGGTCCCTTACTATGGCTACACCTTC
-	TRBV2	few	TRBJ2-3	CASSGGWPDTQYF	TGTGCCAGCAGTGGGGGGTGGCCAGATACGCAGTATTTT